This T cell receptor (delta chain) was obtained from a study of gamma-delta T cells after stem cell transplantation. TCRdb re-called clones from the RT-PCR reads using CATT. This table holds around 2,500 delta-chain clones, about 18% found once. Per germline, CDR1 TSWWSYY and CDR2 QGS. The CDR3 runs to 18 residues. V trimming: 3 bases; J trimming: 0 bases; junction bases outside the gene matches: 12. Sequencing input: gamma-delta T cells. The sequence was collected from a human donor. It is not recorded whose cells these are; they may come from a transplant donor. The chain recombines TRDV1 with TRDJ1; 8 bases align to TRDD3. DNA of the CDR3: TGTGCTCTTGGGGAGAGACCTACACTGGGGGGCTACACCGATAAACTCATCTTT. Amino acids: CALGERPTLGGYTDKLIF.